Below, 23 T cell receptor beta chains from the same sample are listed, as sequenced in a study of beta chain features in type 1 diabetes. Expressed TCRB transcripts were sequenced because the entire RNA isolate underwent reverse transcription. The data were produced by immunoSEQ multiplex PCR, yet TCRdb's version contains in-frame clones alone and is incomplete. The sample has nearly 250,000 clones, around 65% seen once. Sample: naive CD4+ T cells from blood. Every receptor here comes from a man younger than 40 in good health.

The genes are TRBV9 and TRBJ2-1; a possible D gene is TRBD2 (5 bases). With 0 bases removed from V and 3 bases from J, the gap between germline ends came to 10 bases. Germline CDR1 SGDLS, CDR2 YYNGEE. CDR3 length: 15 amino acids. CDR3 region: CASSVGVGVYNEQFF. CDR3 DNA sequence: TGTGCCAGCAGCGTAGGGGTGGGAGTCTACAATGAGCAGTTCTTC.

The CDR3 reads CAWSPFGGVDQPQHF. The DNA for the CDR3 is TGTGCCTGGAGTCCCTTTGGAGGGGTTGATCAGCCCCAGCATTTT. The chain carries TRBV30 and TRBJ1-5; maybe TRBD1 (5 bases). The CDR3 contains 15 residues. Trimming took off 2 bases at V and 5 bases at J, with 16 bases between the two ends. Germline loops: CDR1 GTSNPN, CDR2 SVGIG (reference sequence).

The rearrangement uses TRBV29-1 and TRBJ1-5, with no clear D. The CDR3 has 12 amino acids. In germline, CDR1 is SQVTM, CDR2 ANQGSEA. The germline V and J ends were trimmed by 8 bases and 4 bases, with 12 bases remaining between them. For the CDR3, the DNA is TGCAGCATCCGAGAAGGGAATCAGCCCCAGCATTTT. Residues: CSIREGNQPQHF.

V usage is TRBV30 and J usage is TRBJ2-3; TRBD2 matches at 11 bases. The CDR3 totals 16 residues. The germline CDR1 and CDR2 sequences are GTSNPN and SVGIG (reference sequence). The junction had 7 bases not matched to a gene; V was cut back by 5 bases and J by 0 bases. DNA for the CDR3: TGTGCCTGGCTGGGCGGACTAGCGGGTAGCACAGATACGCAGTATTTT. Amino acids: CAWLGGLAGSTDTQYF.

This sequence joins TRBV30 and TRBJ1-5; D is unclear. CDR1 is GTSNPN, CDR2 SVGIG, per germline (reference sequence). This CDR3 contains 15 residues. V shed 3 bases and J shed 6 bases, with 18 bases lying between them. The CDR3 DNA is TGTGCCTGGAGCGAATCGAGAGGACGCAGTCAGCCCCAGCATTTT. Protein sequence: CAWSESRGRSQPQHF. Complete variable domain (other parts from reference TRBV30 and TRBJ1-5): SQTIHQWPATLVQPVGSPLSLECTVEGTSNPNLYWYRQAAGRGLQLLFYSVGIGQISSEVPQNLSASRPQDRQFILSSKKLLLSDSGFYLCAWSESRGRSQPQHFGDGTRLSIL.

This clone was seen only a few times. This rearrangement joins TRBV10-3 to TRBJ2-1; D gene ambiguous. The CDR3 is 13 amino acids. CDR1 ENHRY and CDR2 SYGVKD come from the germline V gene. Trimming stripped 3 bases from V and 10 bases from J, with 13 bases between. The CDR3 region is CAISERGRPEQFF. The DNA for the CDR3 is TGTGCCATCAGTGAAAGAGGACGGCCCGAGCAGTTCTTC.

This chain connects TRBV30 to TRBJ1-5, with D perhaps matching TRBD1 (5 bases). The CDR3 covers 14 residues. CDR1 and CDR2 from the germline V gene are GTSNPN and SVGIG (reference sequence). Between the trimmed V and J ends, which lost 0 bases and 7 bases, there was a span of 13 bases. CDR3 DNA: TGTGCCTGGAGTGTACATGGGGGAGGGCAGCCCCAGCATTTT. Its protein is CAWSVHGGGQPQHF.

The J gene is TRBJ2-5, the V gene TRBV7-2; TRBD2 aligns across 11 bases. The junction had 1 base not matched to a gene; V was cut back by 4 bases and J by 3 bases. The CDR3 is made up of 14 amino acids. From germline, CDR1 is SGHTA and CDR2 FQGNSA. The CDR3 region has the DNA TGTGCCAGCAGCTCGGGACTAGCGGAAGAGACCCAGTACTTC. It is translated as CASSSGLAEETQYF.

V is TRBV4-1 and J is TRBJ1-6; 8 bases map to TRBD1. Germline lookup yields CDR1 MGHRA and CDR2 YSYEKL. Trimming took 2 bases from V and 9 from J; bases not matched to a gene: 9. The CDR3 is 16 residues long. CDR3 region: CASSQPVSDRVSPLHF. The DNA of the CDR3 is TGCGCCAGCAGCCAACCGGTGTCGGACAGGGTTTCACCCCTCCACTTT.

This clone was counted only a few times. The CDR3 loop is CASSLVPGVETQYF. The CDR3 bases are TGTGCCAGCAGCTTAGTACCAGGGGTGGAGACCCAGTACTTC. The chain combines TRBV7-2 with TRBJ2-5; D may be TRBD1 (6 bases). The length of the CDR3 is 14 residues. Germline V gene data show CDR1 as SGHTA and CDR2 as FQGNSA. V shed 1 base and J shed 5 bases, with 11 bases lying between them.

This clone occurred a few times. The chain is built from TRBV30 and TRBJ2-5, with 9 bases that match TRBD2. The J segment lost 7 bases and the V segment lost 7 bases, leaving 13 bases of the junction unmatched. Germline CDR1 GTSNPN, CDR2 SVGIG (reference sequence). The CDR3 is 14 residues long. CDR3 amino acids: CASAGTSPDGTQYF. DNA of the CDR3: TGTGCCTCCGCCGGGACTAGCCCCGACGGGACCCAGTACTTC.

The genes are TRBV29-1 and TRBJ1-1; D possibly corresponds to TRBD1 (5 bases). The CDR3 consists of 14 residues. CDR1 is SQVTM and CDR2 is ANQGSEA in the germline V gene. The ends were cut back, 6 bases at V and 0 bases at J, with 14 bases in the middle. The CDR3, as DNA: TGCAGCGTGGATACACAGGTTTTGAACACTGAAGCTTTCTTT. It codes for CSVDTQVLNTEAFF. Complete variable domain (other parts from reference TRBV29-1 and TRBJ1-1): SAVISQKPSRDICQRGTSLTIQCQVDSQVTMMFWYRQQPGQSLTLIATANQGSEATYESGFVIDKFPISRPNLTFSTLTVSNMSPEDSSIYLCSVDTQVLNTEAFFGQGTRLTVV.

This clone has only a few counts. The CDR3 DNA reads as TGCGCCAGCAGTCTGAAAGCCAAAAACATTCAGTACTTC. Protein sequence: CASSLKAKNIQYF. The chain is built from TRBV23-1 and TRBJ2-4; D unresolved. TRBV23-1 is an ORF, with its function uncertain. V was cut by 4 bases and J by 0 bases, with 4 bases left in between. The CDR3 extends over 13 amino acids.

CDR3 nucleotides: TGTGCCATCAGCCCGGACAGGGGCCCCGAGACCCAGTACTTC. Translating it yields CAISPDRGPETQYF. The V gene is TRBV10-3, the J gene TRBJ2-5, with 9 bases identical to TRBD1. CDR3 length: 14 residues. The junction had 7 bases not matched to a gene; V was cut back by 6 bases and J by 5 bases. CDR1 is ENHRY, CDR2 SYGVKD, per germline.

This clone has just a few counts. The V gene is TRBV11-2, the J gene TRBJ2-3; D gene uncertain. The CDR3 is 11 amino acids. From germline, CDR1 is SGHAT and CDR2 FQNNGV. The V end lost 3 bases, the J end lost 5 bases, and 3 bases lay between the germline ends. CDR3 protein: CASSFRDTQYF. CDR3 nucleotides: TGTGCCAGCAGCTTCCGAGATACGCAGTATTTT.

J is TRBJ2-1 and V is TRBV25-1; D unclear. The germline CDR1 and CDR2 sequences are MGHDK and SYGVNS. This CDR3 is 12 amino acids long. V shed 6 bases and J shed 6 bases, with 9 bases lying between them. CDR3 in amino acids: CASRSEINEQFF. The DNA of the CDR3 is TGTGCCAGCAGGTCAGAGATCAATGAGCAGTTCTTC.

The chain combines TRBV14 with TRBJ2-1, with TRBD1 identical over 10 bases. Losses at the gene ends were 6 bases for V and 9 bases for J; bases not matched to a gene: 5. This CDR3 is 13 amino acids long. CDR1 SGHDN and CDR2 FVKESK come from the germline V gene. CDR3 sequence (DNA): TGTGCCAGCAGTCGGGGACAGGGGTTTGAGCAGTTCTTC. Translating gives CASSRGQGFEQFF.

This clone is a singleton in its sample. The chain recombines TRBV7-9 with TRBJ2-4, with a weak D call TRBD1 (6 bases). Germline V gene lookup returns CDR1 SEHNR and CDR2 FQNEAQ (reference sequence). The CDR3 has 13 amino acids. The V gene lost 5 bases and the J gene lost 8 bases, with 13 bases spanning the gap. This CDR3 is CASSRLSGDIQYF. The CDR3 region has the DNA TGTGCCAGCAGCCGACTTTCAGGGGACATTCAGTACTTC.

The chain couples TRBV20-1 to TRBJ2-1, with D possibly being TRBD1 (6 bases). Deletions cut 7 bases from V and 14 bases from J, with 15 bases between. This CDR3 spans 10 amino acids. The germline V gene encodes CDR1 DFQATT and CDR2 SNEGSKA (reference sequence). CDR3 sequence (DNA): TGCAGTGTCATAGGGGGACCAGAGTTCTTC. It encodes CSVIGGPEFF.

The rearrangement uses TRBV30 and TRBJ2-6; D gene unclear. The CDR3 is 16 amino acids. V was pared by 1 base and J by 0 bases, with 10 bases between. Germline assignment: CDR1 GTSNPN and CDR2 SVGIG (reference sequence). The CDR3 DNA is TGTGCCTGGAGTGCCCTCACCTACTCTGGGGCCAACGTCCTGACTTTC. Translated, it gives CAWSALTYSGANVLTF.

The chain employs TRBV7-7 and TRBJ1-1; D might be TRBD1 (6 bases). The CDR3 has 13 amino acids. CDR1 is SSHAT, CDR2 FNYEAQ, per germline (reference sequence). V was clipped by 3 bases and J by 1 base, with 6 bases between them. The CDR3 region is CASSLDRNTEAFF. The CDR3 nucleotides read TGTGCCAGCAGCTTGGACAGGAACACTGAAGCTTTCTTT.

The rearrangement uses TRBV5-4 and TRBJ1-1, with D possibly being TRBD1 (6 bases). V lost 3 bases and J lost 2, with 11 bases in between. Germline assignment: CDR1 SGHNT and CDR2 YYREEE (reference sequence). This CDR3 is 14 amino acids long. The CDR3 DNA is TGTGCCAGCAGCTCGGGACACCGTAACACTGAAGCTTTCTTT. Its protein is CASSSGHRNTEAFF.

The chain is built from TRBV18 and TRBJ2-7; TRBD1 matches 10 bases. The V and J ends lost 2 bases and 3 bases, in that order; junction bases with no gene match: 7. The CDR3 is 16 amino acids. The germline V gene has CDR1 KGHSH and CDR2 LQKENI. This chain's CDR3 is CASSPLTGGNGYEQYF. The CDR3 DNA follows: TGTGCCAGCTCACCATTGACAGGGGGCAATGGCTACGAGCAGTACTTC. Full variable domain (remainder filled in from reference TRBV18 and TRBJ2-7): NAGVMQNPRHLVRRRGQEARLRCSPMKGHSHVYWYRQLPEEGLKFMVYLQKENIIDESGMPKERFSAEFPKEGPSILRIQQVVRGDSAAYFCASSPLTGGNGYEQYFGPGTRLTVT.